This is a list of T cell receptor beta chains from one sample in a study of blood T cells in healthy people across ages. TCRdb used MiXCR to reprocess the 5' RACE reads, holding one entry per CDR3 protein. The sample lists 550,000 to 650,000 distinct CDR3 sequences; roughly a quarter were seen once. In addition, the sample was reused for a study of T cells of mothers and their children.

The sequencing sample was made of blood. The receptors derive from a boy younger than 10 in good health. Both conserved end residues are part of each CDR3. D genes are given only for firm matches. Clone size is given for some rows only: seen once, a few or many times, or a class if the clone is expanded.

DNA	CDR3	size	V	J	D
TGTGCCAGCAGCATGACTCGGAACACCGGGGAGCTGTTTTTT	CASSMTRNTGELFF	few	TRBV7-9	TRBJ2-2	-
TGTGTCAGCAGACCCGACGGAAGCTATGGCTACACCTTC	CVSRPDGSYGYTF	-	TRBV2	TRBJ1-2	-
TGTGCCTGGAACAGGCTCTTAGCCAAAAACATTCAGTACTTC	CAWNRLLAKNIQYF	-	TRBV30	TRBJ2-4	-
TGTGCCAGCGGAAGCGGGGTGGAGACCCAGTACTTC	CASGSGVETQYF	few	TRBV12-3/TRBV12-4	TRBJ2-5	TRBD2
TGTGCCAGCAGCCTAGAGGGGGGAGGTAGGGCGTATGAGCACTTCTTC	CASSLEGGGRAYEHFF	-	TRBV28	TRBJ2-5	-
TGCAGCGTTGAATCGGACAGATACGAGCAGTACTTC	CSVESDRYEQYF	few	TRBV29-1	TRBJ2-7	-
TGTGCCAGCAGTGGGGACAGCCAAGAGACCCAGTACTTC	CASSGDSQETQYF	many	TRBV2	TRBJ2-5	TRBD1
TGTGCCAGCAGTAACGGTCGGGGTAGAAATGAGCAGTTCTTC	CASSNGRGRNEQFF	-	TRBV12-3/TRBV12-4	TRBJ2-1	-
TGCAGTGCTAGAGCACAAGGGTTGAACGAGCAGTACTTC	CSARAQGLNEQYF	few	TRBV20-1	TRBJ2-7	-
TGTGCCAGCAGTTCGAAGCTGGGGGCAGATACGCAGTATTTT	CASSSKLGADTQYF	few	TRBV7-3	TRBJ2-3	-
TGTGCCAGCAGTGGAACTACTAGCGGGAGATACAATGAGCAGTTCTTC	CASSGTTSGRYNEQFF	-	TRBV2	TRBJ2-1	TRBD2
TGCAGTGCTAGAGATGGGCAGGGGGCAAATTCACCCCTCCACTTT	CSARDGQGANSPLHF	few	TRBV20-1	TRBJ1-6	TRBD1
TGTGCCAGCTCACCACTAGGAGGGTGGCGCATGTATGGCTACACCTTC	CASSPLGGWRMYGYTF	-	TRBV18	TRBJ1-2	-
TGCGCCAGCAGCTTCCGGGACACTACCTACAATGAGCAGTTCTTC	CASSFRDTTYNEQFF	once	TRBV5-1	TRBJ2-1	-
TGCAGCGTTGAACATTGGAGCCAAGAGACCCAGTACTTC	CSVEHWSQETQYF	many	TRBV29-1	TRBJ2-5	-
TGTGCCAGCAGCTTATGGGGGATGGGGGGTTACAATTCACCCCTCCACTTT	CASSLWGMGGYNSPLHF	-	TRBV7-9	TRBJ1-6	-
TGTGCCAGCAGCTTAGGTATTAGGTCGGATTCACCCCTCCACTTT	CASSLGIRSDSPLHF	few	TRBV11-2	TRBJ1-6	-
TGTGCCAGCAGCTCCGGGACGAGGACCTACGAGCAGTACTTC	CASSSGTRTYEQYF	few	TRBV7-2	TRBJ2-7	-
TGTGCCAGCATCAAATCCCCCTGGTGGGGGGCGAGTAACTATGGCTACACCTTC	CASIKSPWWGASNYGYTF	-	TRBV7-9	TRBJ1-2	-
TGTGCCAGCAGCTACTCCGAGGGGACCTACGAGCAGTACTTC	CASSYSEGTYEQYF	-	TRBV9	TRBJ2-7	-
TGCGCCAGCAGCCATGGACTAGCGGGAGGAGATACGCAGTATTTT	CASSHGLAGGDTQYF	-	TRBV4-3	TRBJ2-3	TRBD2
TGCGCCAGCAGCCAAGAAGGGACCTACTACAATGAGCAGTTCTTC	CASSQEGTYYNEQFF	-	TRBV4-1	TRBJ2-1	-
TGTGCCAGCAGCCAAGGAATACTAGCGGGGCAGTATTTT	CASSQGILAGQYF	-	TRBV14	TRBJ2-3	TRBD2
TGTGCCAGCAGCCCGGGACCTCCCCCGAGGGAGACCCAGTACTTC	CASSPGPPPRETQYF	-	TRBV7-2	TRBJ2-5	-
TGTGCCAGCAGTGAATCGAGACAGGCCACCGGGGAGCTGTTTTTT	CASSESRQATGELFF	-	TRBV25-1	TRBJ2-2	-
TGCGCCAGCAGCCATACCGGGACTAGCGGGAGCAATGAGCAGTTCTTC	CASSHTGTSGSNEQFF	few	TRBV4-3	TRBJ2-1	TRBD2
TGTGCCAGCAGTTACCTTTGGGACAGTGCTTATGGCTACACCTTC	CASSYLWDSAYGYTF	-	TRBV6-2/TRBV6-3	TRBJ1-2	TRBD1
TGTGCCAGCAGTTACCCAACCTTGGACTACGAGCAGTACTTC	CASSYPTLDYEQYF	-	TRBV6-6	TRBJ2-7	-
TGTGCCAGCAGTCCGACCGAGCGGGGGGAGACCCAGTATTTC	CASSPTERGETQYF	few	TRBV12-3/TRBV12-4	TRBJ2-5	TRBD2
TGCAGCGTACGTGGTCGGCTAGCGCCGTACAATGAGCAGTTCTTC	CSVRGRLAPYNEQFF	-	TRBV29-1	TRBJ2-1	-
TGTGCCAGCAGTTACGCCCCAAAGGGCCCAGGGGTCAAACTGTTTTTT	CASSYAPKGPGVKLFF	-	TRBV6-5	TRBJ1-4	-
TGCGCCAGCAGCTTCGGTCGGGAGGGCGAGACCCAGTACTTC	CASSFGREGETQYF	-	TRBV5-1	TRBJ2-5	TRBD2
TGTGCCAGCAGTGTGAGGAATGAGCAGTTCTTC	CASSVRNEQFF	-	TRBV6-1	TRBJ2-1	-
TGCGCCAGCAGCCTCACCTCTAGCGGGAATTACGAGCAGTACTTC	CASSLTSSGNYEQYF	few	TRBV4-3	TRBJ2-7	TRBD2
TGCGCCAGCAGCTTGGATAAGGATGGCTACACCTTC	CASSLDKDGYTF	few	TRBV5-1	TRBJ1-2	-
TGTGCCAGCACCTCCACGGTGACCTATGGCTACACCTTC	CASTSTVTYGYTF	-	TRBV6-6	TRBJ1-2	-
TGCAGTGCTAGAGAGCCCGGGACGCAGACCCAGTACTTC	CSAREPGTQTQYF	-	TRBV20-1	TRBJ2-5	-